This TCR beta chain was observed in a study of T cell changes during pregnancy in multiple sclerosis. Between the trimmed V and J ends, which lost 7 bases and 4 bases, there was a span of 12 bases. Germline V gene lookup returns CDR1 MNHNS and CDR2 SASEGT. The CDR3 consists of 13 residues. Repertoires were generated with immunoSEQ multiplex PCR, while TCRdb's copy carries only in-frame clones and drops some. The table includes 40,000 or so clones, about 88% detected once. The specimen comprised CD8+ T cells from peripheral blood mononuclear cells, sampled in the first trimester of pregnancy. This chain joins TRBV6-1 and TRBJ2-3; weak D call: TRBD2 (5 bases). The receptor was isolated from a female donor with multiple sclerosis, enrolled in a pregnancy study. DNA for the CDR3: TGTGCCAGCATGGAGCTAGCCGCAGATACGCAGTATTTT. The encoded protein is CASMELAADTQYF.